This TCR beta chain was sequenced during a study of T-cell memory formation after mild COVID-19. Whole-study findings and limits: Researchers found some responding clones in pre-infection memory, a sign that cross-reactive memory joined.

TCRdb analysed the 5' RACE reads with MiXCR anew, one entry per CDR3 protein. The sample includes some 300,000 distinct CDR3 sequences, less than 25% of them seen just once. The V end lost 2 bases, the J end lost 5 bases, and 12 bases lay between the germline ends. The CDR3 extends over 14 amino acids. Germline V gives CDR1 SEHNR, CDR2 FQNEAQ (reference sequence). Turning to this clonotype: What it binds is unknown.

The receptor was isolated from a man aged 18 to 29 who had mild COVID-19 (a few samples of this study predate the infection). Cell type and time point are not known. Sequences were obtained from PBMCs or a T cell subset sorted from them (not recorded which). The J gene is TRBJ1-2, the V gene TRBV7-9; no clear D gene. The CDR3 DNA reads TGTGCCAGCAGCTTAAGGGAGGATTGGTATGGCTACACCTTC. It yields the protein CASSLREDWYGYTF.